The entry below gives a single T cell receptor beta chain sequence along with its context. The source of the sample is a study of blood T cell repertoires in COVID-19. Study background: PBMCs, B-cell-depleted T cells, or T cells provided the cDNA or gDNA that made up the material.

Authors' analysis steps: Amplification from reference gene primers served as the basis for estimated nucleated cell counts. The data were produced by immunoSEQ multiplex PCR, yet TCRdb's version contains in-frame clones alone and is incomplete. Clonal size and the V and J genes are those of that table, whereas D and trimming came from the DNA. The sample has approximately 68,000 clones, 80% to 90% seen once. Deletions cut 6 bases from V and 2 bases from J, with 12 bases between. The CDR3 length is 14 residues. Germline CDR1 and CDR2: SGHTA and FQGNSA. Sequencing was performed on peripheral blood. The chain links TRBV7-2 to TRBJ2-3, with D hard to call. This TCR came from a human donor in a cohort sampled during active COVID-19. CDR3 residues: CASRQRAVTDTQYF. The CDR3, as DNA: TGTGCCAGCAGGCAGCGCGCCGTCACAGATACGCAGTATTTT. Full variable domain (rest looked up from reference TRBV7-2 and TRBJ2-3): GAGVSQSPSNKVTEKGKDVELRCDPISGHTALYWYRQSLGQGLEFLIYFQGNSAPDKSGLPSDRFSAERTGGSVSTLTIQRTQQEDSAVYLCASRQRAVTDTQYFGPGTRLTVL.